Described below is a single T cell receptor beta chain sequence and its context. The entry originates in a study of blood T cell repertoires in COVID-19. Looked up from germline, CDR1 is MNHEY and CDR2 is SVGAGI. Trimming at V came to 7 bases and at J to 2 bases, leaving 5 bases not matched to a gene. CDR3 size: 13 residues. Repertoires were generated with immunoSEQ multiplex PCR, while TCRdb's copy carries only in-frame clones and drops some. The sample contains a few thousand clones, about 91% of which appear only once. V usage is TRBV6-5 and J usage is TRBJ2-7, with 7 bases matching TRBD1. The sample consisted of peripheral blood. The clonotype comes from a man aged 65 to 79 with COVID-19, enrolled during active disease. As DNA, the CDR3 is TGTGCCAGCACCGGGACAGAGACCTACGAGCAGTACTTC. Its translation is CASTGTETYEQYF.